These T cell receptor beta chains were read from a single sample in a study of Graves' ophthalmopathy and Graves' hyperthyroidism. TCRdb passed the multiplex PCR reads through MiXCR, listing each CDR3 protein once. This sample has about 400,000 distinct CDR3 sequences, with around 20% found just once. The source material was peripheral blood. These TCRs come from a woman between 18 and 30 years old with Graves' ophthalmopathy. Each CDR3 is given with its conserved first and last residue. Each record gives: CDR3 length, V gene, D gene, J gene, clone size, CDR3 DNA, CDR3 protein. The D gene is left open where the match is weak. The listing skips clone size in some rows; elsewhere it reads once, few, many or a size class.

15	TRBV19	TRBD1	TRBJ2-5	many	TGTGCCAGTAGTGGGACAGGGGATAGAGGGGAGACCCAGTACTTC	CASSGTGDRGETQYF
11	TRBV12-3/TRBV12-4	NA	TRBJ1-5	many	TGTGCCAGCAGTAATAGCGAGCCCCAGCATTTT	CASSNSEPQHF
13	TRBV6-2/TRBV6-3	NA	TRBJ1-1	many	TGTGCCAGCAGTAATGTTGGTGACACTGAAGCTTTCTTT	CASSNVGDTEAFF
15	TRBV6-1	NA	TRBJ2-2	many	TGTGCCAGCAGGCGAACAGGGCACGGCACCGGGGAGCTGTTTTTT	CASRRTGHGTGELFF
14	TRBV28	TRBD1	TRBJ1-2	many	TGTGCCAGCAGCTTGGACAGGGAAAACTATGGCTACACCTTC	CASSLDRENYGYTF
16	TRBV27	TRBD2	TRBJ2-7	many	TGTGCCAGCAGTTCACTAGCGGGAGGACCCAATGACGAGCAGTACTTC	CASSSLAGGPNDEQYF
14	TRBV2	TRBD1	TRBJ1-5	many	TGTGCCAGCAGTGAACAGGGGGATCTTCAGCCCCAGCATTTT	CASSEQGDLQPQHF
16	TRBV18	NA	TRBJ1-2	NA	TGTGCCAGCTCACCTCCTAAGTTCGCGGGTTCTTATGGCTACACCTTC	CASSPPKFAGSYGYTF
15	TRBV28	TRBD2	TRBJ2-7	many	TGTGCCAGCAGCCCCACCGGCCTAGCGGGCTACGAGCAGTACTTC	CASSPTGLAGYEQYF
14	TRBV29-1	NA	TRBJ1-1	many	TGCAGCGTGGGCCCCTTGACAGCGAACACTGAAGCTTTCTTT	CSVGPLTANTEAFF
10	TRBV6-2/TRBV6-3	NA	TRBJ1-1	many	TGTGCCAGCCGGGACTCCCGAGCTTTCTTT	CASRDSRAFF
15	TRBV20-1	TRBD1	TRBJ1-3	many	TGCAGTACTACCCCACGGGACAGGGGACGAAACACCATATATTTT	CSTTPRDRGRNTIYF
12	TRBV30	NA	TRBJ1-5	few	TGTGCCTTTGGGATGGGCGGACAGCCCCAGCATTTT	CAFGMGGQPQHF
13	TRBV2	NA	TRBJ1-1	NA	TGTGCCAGCACCTCCCAAAGGAGCACTGAAGCTTTCTTT	CASTSQRSTEAFF
14	TRBV7-2	TRBD2	TRBJ2-2	many	TGTGCCAGCAGCAGGGGACTAGCAACCGGGGAGCTGTTTTTT	CASSRGLATGELFF
15	TRBV30	NA	TRBJ1-1	many	TGTGCCTGGAGTGTACGGGGATTTAGAAACACTGAAGCTTTCTTT	CAWSVRGFRNTEAFF
15	TRBV20-1	TRBD1	TRBJ2-7	many	TGCAGTGCCCAAGCTGGGACAGGGGCCCTATACGAGCAGTACTTC	CSAQAGTGALYEQYF
15	TRBV6-2/TRBV6-3	NA	TRBJ2-6	NA	TGTGCCAGCACCCCCAATTCCTCTGGGGCCAACGTCCTGACTTTC	CASTPNSSGANVLTF
14	TRBV12-3/TRBV12-4	NA	TRBJ2-3	NA	TGTGCCAGCAGTCTGGGCCACCCCCCAGATACGCAGTATTTT	CASSLGHPPDTQYF
16	TRBV28	TRBD1	TRBJ2-5	many	TGTGCCAGCAGTTTGGGGGGGACAGGGGGTCAAGAGACCCAGTACTTC	CASSLGGTGGQETQYF
12	TRBV20-1	NA	TRBJ2-7	NA	TGCAGTGCGCGTCGAAGGGGCCACGAGCAGTACTTC	CSARRRGHEQYF
20	TRBV6-5	TRBD2	TRBJ2-7	many	TGTGCCAGCAAGAGGGGGAAGACTAGCGGGAGTTTACTTGGTATCTATGAGCAGTACTTC	CASKRGKTSGSLLGIYEQYF
14	TRBV28	NA	TRBJ2-7	many	TGTGCCAGCAGTTTATCGGAGCCTACCTACGAGCAGTACTTC	CASSLSEPTYEQYF
15	TRBV30	NA	TRBJ1-5	many	TGTGCCTGGAAAGGGGTGTCGGGAAGCAATCAGCCCCAGCATTTT	CAWKGVSGSNQPQHF
14	TRBV5-1	NA	TRBJ2-2	many	TGCGCCAGCAGTTCATATACGAACACCGGGGAGCTGTTTTTT	CASSSYTNTGELFF
14	TRBV12-3/TRBV12-4	TRBD1	TRBJ1-3	NA	TGTGCCAGCAGGTGGACAGGGGTGCGCAACACCATATATTTT	CASRWTGVRNTIYF
15	TRBV28	NA	TRBJ1-6	many	TGTGCCAGCAGTTTCGGGACTGGGGGGAATTCACCCCTCCACTTT	CASSFGTGGNSPLHF
14	TRBV27	NA	TRBJ2-7	NA	TGTGCCAGCAGTCCCCGCGCGGGTGGGTACGAGCAGTACTTC	CASSPRAGGYEQYF
14	TRBV28	NA	TRBJ2-5	many	TGTGCCAGCAGACCCGGACAGAGTCAAGAGACCCAGTACTTC	CASRPGQSQETQYF
17	TRBV28	TRBD1	TRBJ1-5	many	TGTGCCAGCAGTTTATCCGGACAGGTTTATAGCAATCAGCCCCAGCATTTT	CASSLSGQVYSNQPQHF
13	TRBV7-8	NA	TRBJ1-1	many	TGTGCCAGCAGCTTCGGGGTTATGACTGAAGCTTTCTTT	CASSFGVMTEAFF
16	TRBV12-3/TRBV12-4	TRBD1	TRBJ1-1	many	TGTGCCAGCAGTCTCGGGACAGGGTCTATGAACACTGAAGCTTTCTTT	CASSLGTGSMNTEAFF
14	TRBV19	NA	TRBJ1-1	NA	TGTGCCAGTAGTATCCCATTGCGAGACACTGAAGCTTTCTTT	CASSIPLRDTEAFF
13	TRBV7-2	NA	TRBJ1-5	many	TGTGCCAGCAGCTTTATGGGGAATCAGCCCCAGCATTTT	CASSFMGNQPQHF
13	TRBV11-2	NA	TRBJ2-7	many	TGTGCCAGCAGCCCAGACAGTTCCTACGAGCAGTACTTC	CASSPDSSYEQYF
13	TRBV10-3	NA	TRBJ1-2	many	TGTGCCGGAACGACAGGACCGGATTATGGCTACACCTTC	CAGTTGPDYGYTF
13	TRBV30	TRBD2	TRBJ2-5	many	TGTGCCTGGAGGTCGGGAGGTCACGAGACCCAGTACTTC	CAWRSGGHETQYF
13	TRBV6-4	NA	TRBJ2-7	many	TGTGCCAGTCCACGGGACTCGATCTACGAGCAGTACTTC	CASPRDSIYEQYF
18	TRBV11-2	TRBD2	TRBJ2-7	NA	TGTGCCAGCAGCCCCCGCGGGGGTGGAGCGGGAGGGTCCTACGAGCAGTACTTC	CASSPRGGGAGGSYEQYF
15	TRBV20-1	TRBD2	TRBJ2-7	many	TGCAGTGCAACCGGGACTAGCGGGATGTCCTACGAGCAGTACTTC	CSATGTSGMSYEQYF
16	TRBV11-1	NA	TRBJ2-7	many	TGTGCCAGCAGCTTAAAATCGGGGGGCCCATCCTACGAGCAGTACTTC	CASSLKSGGPSYEQYF